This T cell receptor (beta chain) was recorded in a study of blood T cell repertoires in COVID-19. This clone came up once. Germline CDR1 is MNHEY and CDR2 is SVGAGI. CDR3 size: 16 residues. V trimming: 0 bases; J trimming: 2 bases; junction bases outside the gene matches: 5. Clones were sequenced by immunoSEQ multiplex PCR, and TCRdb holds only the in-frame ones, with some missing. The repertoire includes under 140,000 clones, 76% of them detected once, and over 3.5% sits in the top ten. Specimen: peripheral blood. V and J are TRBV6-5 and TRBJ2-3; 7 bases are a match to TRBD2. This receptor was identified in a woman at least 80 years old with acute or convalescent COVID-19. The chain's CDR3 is CASSYSDTSDTDTQYF. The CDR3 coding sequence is TGTGCCAGCAGTTACTCGGATACTAGCGACACAGATACGCAGTATTTT.